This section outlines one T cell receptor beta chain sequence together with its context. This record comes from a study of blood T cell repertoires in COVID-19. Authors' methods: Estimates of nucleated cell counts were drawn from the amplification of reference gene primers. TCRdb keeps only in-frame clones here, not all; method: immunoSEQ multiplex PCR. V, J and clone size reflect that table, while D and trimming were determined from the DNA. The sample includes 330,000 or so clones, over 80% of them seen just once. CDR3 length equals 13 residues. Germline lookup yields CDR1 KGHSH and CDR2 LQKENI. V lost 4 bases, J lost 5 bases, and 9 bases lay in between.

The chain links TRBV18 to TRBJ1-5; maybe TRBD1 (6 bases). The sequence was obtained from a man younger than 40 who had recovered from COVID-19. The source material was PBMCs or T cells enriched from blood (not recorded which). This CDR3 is CASSHRVDQPQHF. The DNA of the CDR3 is TGTGCCAGCTCACACAGGGTCGATCAGCCCCAGCATTTT.